This entry lists 27 T cell receptor beta chains sequenced from one sample in a study of CD8 T cells in ankylosing spondylitis. Each CDR3 protein gets one entry after TCRdb re-called the 5' RACE reads with MiXCR. Of about 130,000 distinct CDR3 sequences listed, around 9.7% were seen once; the top ten hold 3% to 4%. Material: blood, either unsorted or a sorted T cell fraction (not recorded which). Receptors were obtained from a male donor with ankylosing spondylitis or in good health (not recorded which).

The CDR3: CSVETRLAGTNTGELFF. The CDR3 bases are TGCAGTGTCGAGACAAGACTAGCGGGGACGAACACCGGGGAGCTGTTTTTT. The V and J genes are TRBV29-1 and TRBJ2-2; TRBD2 agrees at 11 bases. This CDR3 region has 17 residues. The germline gives CDR1 SQVTM, CDR2 ANQGSEA.

This clonotype was seen a handful of times. The CDR3 coding sequence is TGCGCCAGCAGCCGAAGACTAGCGGGCAATGAGCAGTTCTTC. Translated: CASSRRLAGNEQFF. This chain links TRBV4-1 with TRBJ2-1; TRBD2 aligns across 10 bases. Trimming removed 4 bases from V and 6 bases from J; junction bases left unmatched: 3. The CDR3 runs to 14 residues. Germline CDR1 reads MGHRA; CDR2 reads YSYEKL.

This clonotype appeared a few times. This chain connects TRBV27 to TRBJ2-1; 7 nucleotides agree with TRBD2. Germline values: CDR1 MNHEY, CDR2 SMNVEV (reference sequence). Unmatched junction bases numbered 11, after V lost 5 bases and J lost 7 bases. The CDR3 spans 15 residues. DNA of the CDR3: TGTGCCAGCAGTACCCAAGCTCCCGGGGGGAATGAGCAGTTCTTC. This gives the protein CASSTQAPGGNEQFF.

This clonotype was seen ten or more times. V gene TRBV29-1 combines with J gene TRBJ1-5, with 10 bases identical to TRBD1. This CDR3 region has 14 residues. Germline trimming cut 6 bases from V and 4 bases from J; bases unmatched to any gene: 6. Germline V gives CDR1 SQVTM, CDR2 ANQGSEA. CDR3 residues: CSVTTGQGNQPQHF. CDR3 coding DNA: TGCAGCGTAACGACGGGACAGGGGAATCAGCCCCAGCATTTT. The variable domain in full, with the rest retrieved from reference TRBV29-1 and TRBJ1-5, is SAVISQKPSRDICQRGTSLTIQCQVDSQVTMMFWYRQQPGQSLTLIATANQGSEATYESGFVIDKFPISRPNLTFSTLTVSNMSPEDSSIYLCSVTTGQGNQPQHFGDGTRLSIL.

The chain couples TRBV7-6 to TRBJ2-7, with 16 bases lining up with TRBD2. Unmatched junction bases numbered 7, after V lost 5 bases and J lost 6 bases. This CDR3 is built from 16 residues. Germline CDR1 and CDR2: SGHVS and FNYEAQ. CDR3 DNA sequence: TGTGCCAGCAGCCTTGGGACTAGCGGGAGGGCCCTCGAGCAGTACTTC. Encoded protein: CASSLGTSGRALEQYF.

This clonotype was found many times. CDR3 loop: CASSLPNSLLAGELFF. CDR3 DNA sequence: TGTGCCAGCAGCTTACCCAACAGTCTTCTGGCCGGGGAGCTGTTTTTT. The chain employs TRBV7-2 and TRBJ2-2, with D unresolved. This CDR3 contains 16 residues. Germline CDR1 reads SGHTA; CDR2 reads FQGNSA. Trimming removed 2 bases from V and 6 bases from J, with 16 bases in between.

Ten or more counts support this clonotype. The gene calls are TRBV12-3 or TRBV12-4 and TRBJ2-7; D not resolved. Between the trimmed V and J ends, which lost 6 bases and 0 bases, there was a span of 15 bases. The CDR3 spans 15 residues. CDR3 sequence reads: CASSQGLPSSYEQYF. CDR3 DNA sequence: TGTGCCAGCAGCCAAGGGCTACCGAGCTCCTACGAGCAGTACTTC.

The V call is TRBV4-2, the J call TRBJ1-5, with D possibly being TRBD1 (5 bases). V was trimmed by 3 bases and J by 5 bases, leaving 14 bases between them. CDR1 is LGHNA and CDR2 is YNFKEQ in the germline V gene. The CDR3 consists of 15 residues. The CDR3 region has the DNA TGTGCCAGCAGCCAGGAAGGGGCTGTGGATCAGCCCCAGCATTTT. Amino acid sequence: CASSQEGAVDQPQHF.

This clonotype was seen repeatedly, ten times or more. The chain uses TRBV6-2 or TRBV6-3 and TRBJ2-7; no reliable D call. Germline lookup yields CDR1 MNHEY and CDR2 SVGEGT. The CDR3 is 15 amino acids. With 0 bases removed from V and 7 bases from J, the gap between germline ends came to 16 bases. CDR3 residues: CASSYSNMHGEEQYF. CDR3 nucleotides: TGTGCCAGCAGTTACTCGAATATGCACGGTGAAGAGCAGTACTTC.

This clonotype was counted at least ten times. The V and J genes are TRBV20-1 and TRBJ2-3; 13 nucleotides agree with TRBD2. The CDR3 is 17 amino acids. J was trimmed by 2 bases and V by 2 bases; bases with no gene match: 7. Germline CDR1 DFQATT, CDR2 SNEGSKA (reference sequence). CDR3 loop: CSARKPGLAGFTDTQYF. The CDR3 DNA follows: TGCAGTGCTAGAAAACCGGGACTAGCGGGATTCACAGATACGCAGTATTTT.

This chain joins TRBV7-9 and TRBJ1-1; 9 bases line up with TRBD1. The CDR3 contains 14 residues. Germline V CDR1 and CDR2: SEHNR, FQNEAQ (reference sequence). The V segment lost 5 bases and the J segment 5 bases; nucleotides outside the gene matches: 6. CDR3 in DNA: TGTGCCAGCAGCGCTAGACAGGGGGGGACTGAAGCTTTCTTT. Its translation: CASSARQGGTEAFF. Together with reference TRBV7-9 and TRBJ1-1, the CDR3 gives the full variable domain: DTGVSQNPRHKITKRGQNVTFRCDPISEHNRLYWYRQTLGQGPEFLTYFQNEAQLEKSRLLSDRFSAERPKGSFSTLEIQRTEQGDSAMYLCASSARQGGTEAFFGQGTRLTVV.

This clonotype was seen a handful of times. V is TRBV7-9 and J is TRBJ2-7; perhaps TRBD2 as D (5 bases). Trimming shortened V by 5 bases and J by 4 bases, and 18 bases separated the two germline ends. Germline V gene lookup returns CDR1 SEHNR and CDR2 FQNEAQ (reference sequence). This CDR3 has 15 amino acids. The CDR3 reads CASSPPLRTEYEQYF. CDR3 sequence (DNA): TGTGCCAGCAGCCCCCCTTTAAGGACTGAGTACGAGCAGTACTTC. Full variable domain (missing parts from reference TRBV7-9 and TRBJ2-7): DTGVSQNPRHKITKRGQNVTFRCDPISEHNRLYWYRQTLGQGPEFLTYFQNEAQLEKSRLLSDRFSAERPKGSFSTLEIQRTEQGDSAMYLCASSPPLRTEYEQYFGPGTRLTVT.

This clonotype has ten or more counts. The V gene is TRBV3-1, the J gene TRBJ2-3, with TRBD2 identical over 9 bases. V lost 0 bases and J lost 2; bases outside the gene matches: 6. This CDR3 has 17 residues. The germline V gene encodes CDR1 LGHDT and CDR2 YNNKEL (reference sequence). CDR3 residues: CASSQDLAGGYTDTQYF. Here the CDR3 DNA reads TGTGCCAGCAGCCAAGATCTCGCGGGAGGGTACACAGATACGCAGTATTTT.

The J gene is TRBJ2-7, the V gene TRBV27, with 9 nucleotides matching TRBD2. The CDR3 has 14 residues. Germline V gene lookup returns CDR1 MNHEY and CDR2 SMNVEV (reference sequence). Trimming removed 5 bases from V and 2 bases from J; junction bases left unmatched: 4. The CDR3 reads CASSRTSVTYEQYF. For the CDR3, the DNA is TGTGCCAGCAGTCGGACTAGCGTGACCTACGAGCAGTACTTC.

This clonotype was picked up a small number of times. This chain links TRBV6-5 with TRBJ2-5; D gene uncertain. Germline CDR1 MNHEY, CDR2 SVGAGI. There are 16 residues in the CDR3. V lost 0 bases and J 1 base, leaving 12 bases between the germline ends. Here the CDR3 DNA reads TGTGCCAGCAGTTACTCGATTGAACTACTCCAAGAGACCCAGTACTTC. Protein: CASSYSIELLQETQYF.

The chain joins TRBV5-6 to TRBJ1-1; D gene uncertain. The CDR3 sequence is 13 residues long. Germline V CDR1 and CDR2: SGHDT, YYEEEE. V was cut by 5 bases and J by 11 bases, with 19 bases left in between. The CDR3 spells CASSADWGNSAFF. The CDR3 nucleotides read TGTGCCAGCAGTGCGGATTGGGGTAATTCGGCTTTCTTT.

This clonotype was seen more than once but under ten times. Relative to the germline gene, one junction end is altered; a read error may explain this. The chain links TRBV20-1 to TRBJ1-2, with D possibly TRBD1 on 5 matching bases. Germline V lookup: CDR1 DFQATT, CDR2 SNEGSKA (reference sequence). This CDR3 has 14 residues. CDR3 sequence (DNA): TGCAGTGCTAGCCGGGACGGCGATATATGGCTAGGGCCCTTC. It specifies CSASRDGDIWLGPF.

The V and J genes are TRBV29-1 and TRBJ2-1, with 9 nucleotides matching TRBD1. The CDR3 is 14 residues long. Germline assignment: CDR1 SQVTM and CDR2 ANQGSEA. J gave up 9 bases and V 6 bases, and 12 bases lay outside the gene matches. The CDR3 region is CSVTTGTGYTEQFF. The CDR3 nucleotides read TGCAGCGTAACAACCGGGACAGGGTATACTGAGCAGTTCTTC.

The chain links TRBV5-1 to TRBJ2-1; 9 bases are shared with TRBD1. Germline loops: CDR1 SGHRS, CDR2 YFSETQ. This CDR3 has 15 residues. V was pared by 4 bases and J by 8 bases, with 10 bases of the junction left unmatched. The CDR3 DNA follows: TGCGCCAGCAGCCCCCTTGGGGGACAGGGTCATGAGCAGTTCTTC. It translates to CASSPLGGQGHEQFF.

The chain combines TRBV2 with TRBJ2-1; tentatively, D is TRBD1 or TRBD2 (6 bases each). V gave up 4 bases and J gave up 6 bases, with 13 bases separating them. This CDR3 has 14 residues. CDR1 is SNHLY, CDR2 FYNNEI, per germline. CDR3 sequence reads: CASSGLGGPNEQFF. The CDR3 DNA reads TGTGCCAGCAGTGGACTAGGGGGGCCCAATGAGCAGTTCTTC.

In its sample, this clonotype was seen many times. The rearrangement uses TRBV20-1 and TRBJ2-5, with 9 bases matching TRBD1. V shed 0 bases and J 4 bases; nucleotides not matched to a gene: 9. The CDR3 covers 16 residues. Germline V gives CDR1 DFQATT, CDR2 SNEGSKA (reference sequence). The CDR3 loop reads CSARDGGQGGGETQYF. CDR3 DNA sequence: TGCAGTGCTAGAGATGGGGGACAGGGTGGTGGAGAGACCCAGTACTTC.

The J gene is TRBJ2-7, the V gene TRBV20-1; 9 nucleotides match TRBD2. The CDR3 loop spans 12 amino acids. V lost 6 bases to trimming and J lost 6 bases; unmatched junction nucleotides: 6. CDR1 DFQATT and CDR2 SNEGSKA come from the germline V gene (reference sequence). The CDR3 loop reads CSASSGTGEQYF. CDR3 sequence (DNA): TGCAGTGCATCTAGCGGGACGGGCGAGCAGTACTTC.

This clonotype was picked up a small number of times. The gene calls are TRBV11-1 and TRBJ2-3; no clear D. V dropped 2 bases and J dropped 6 bases, with 6 bases sitting between them. Germline values: CDR1 SGHAT, CDR2 FQDESV (reference sequence). The CDR3 is made up of 12 amino acids. CDR3 protein: CASSLLGDTQYF. CDR3 nucleotides: TGTGCCAGCAGCTTACTGGGGGATACGCAGTATTTT.

The chain employs TRBV11-2 and TRBJ2-5, with 7 bases matching TRBD2. Trimming at V came to 1 base and at J to 5 bases, leaving 7 bases not matched to a gene. The CDR3 is made up of 15 amino acids. In germline, CDR1 is SGHAT, CDR2 FQNNGV. The CDR3 DNA reads as TGTGCCAGCAGCTTAGCGCCGGGAGGAGTGGAGACCCAGTACTTC. This codes for CASSLAPGGVETQYF.

In its sample, this clonotype was seen many times. This rearrangement joins TRBV7-9 to TRBJ2-3; D is possibly TRBD2 (6 bases). V was shortened by 1 base and J by 3 bases, with 14 bases between the two germline ends. The CDR3 spans 16 residues. Germline V lookup: CDR1 SEHNR, CDR2 FQNEAQ (reference sequence). CDR3 in amino acids: CASSLDVAGSTDTQYF. DNA of the CDR3: TGTGCCAGCAGCTTAGATGTGGCGGGATCAACAGATACGCAGTATTTT.

This clonotype was detected ten times or more. The V call is TRBV29-1, the J call TRBJ1-2; 7 nucleotides align to TRBD1. The CDR3 totals 15 residues. Looked up from germline, CDR1 is SQVTM and CDR2 is ANQGSEA. After removal of 4 bases from V and 5 bases from J, the junction contained 13 bases not matched to a gene. CDR3 sequence reads: CSVAGSGTEIYGYTF. The CDR3 DNA follows: TGCAGCGTTGCAGGCTCCGGGACAGAGATTTATGGCTACACCTTC.

The rearrangement joins TRBV6-2 or TRBV6-3 to TRBJ2-6; 7 positions match TRBD1. This CDR3 spans 15 amino acids. The germline V gene has CDR1 MNHEY and CDR2 SVGEGT. J gave up 2 bases and V 5 bases, and 3 bases lay outside the gene matches. The CDR3 DNA is TGTGCCAGCAGTGACAGGGTCACTGGGGCCAACGTCCTGACTTTC. Its translation: CASSDRVTGANVLTF.